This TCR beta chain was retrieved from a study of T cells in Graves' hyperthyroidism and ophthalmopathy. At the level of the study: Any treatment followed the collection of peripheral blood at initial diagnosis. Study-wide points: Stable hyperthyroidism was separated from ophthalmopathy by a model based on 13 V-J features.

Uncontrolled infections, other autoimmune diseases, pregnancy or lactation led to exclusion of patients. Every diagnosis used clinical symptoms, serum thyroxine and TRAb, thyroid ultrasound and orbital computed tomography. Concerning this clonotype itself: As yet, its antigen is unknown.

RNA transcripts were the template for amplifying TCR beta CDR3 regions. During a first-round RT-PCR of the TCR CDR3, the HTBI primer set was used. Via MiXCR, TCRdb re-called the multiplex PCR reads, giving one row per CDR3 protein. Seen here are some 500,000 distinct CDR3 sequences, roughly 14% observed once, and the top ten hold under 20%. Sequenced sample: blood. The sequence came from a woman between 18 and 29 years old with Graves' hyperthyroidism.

The CDR3 region has the DNA TGTGCCAGCAGCGCCGGGCCACTAGCGTCCCACACCGGGGAGCTGTTTTTT. It specifies CASSAGPLASHTGELFF. The gene calls are TRBV9 and TRBJ2-2, with 7 positions matching TRBD2. The germline V gene has CDR1 SGDLS and CDR2 YYNGEE. The ends lost 3 bases at V and 3 bases at J; junction bases unmatched: 11. CDR3 length: 17 amino acids.